Below are 27 T cell receptor beta chains sequenced from a single sample in a study of T cells in Graves' hyperthyroidism and ophthalmopathy (dated by TCRdb to the late 2010s). Library generation was performed with multiplex PCR. TCRdb lists the instrument as Illumina HiSeq 2000. TCR beta CDR3 regions were amplified from RNA transcripts. The first round of RT-PCR for the TCR CDR3 was performed with the HTBI primer set and the Qiagen OneStep RT-PCR kit. TCRdb reworked the public reads: Q25 trimming with fastp, MiXCR clone assembly, productive beta chains retained. Each entry merges the rows of one CDR3 protein and shows their most common DNA and genes. Recorded for this sample are around 270,000 distinct CDR3 sequences; approximately 18% of them occurred a single time. The ten largest make up under 45% of the sample. The sample comprised blood. The receptor set was obtained from a middle-aged man with Graves' ophthalmopathy.

This clonotype was observed a handful of times. The gene calls are TRBV6-6 and TRBJ1-1; D is unresolved. Trimming removed 0 bases at V and 2 bases at J, with 7 bases between. The CDR3 is 14 amino acids. The germline V gene encodes CDR1 MNHNY and CDR2 SVGAGI (reference sequence). The CDR3, as DNA: TGTGCCAGCAGTTACTCGCGAGACAACACTGAAGCTTTCTTT. Its translation: CASSYSRDNTEAFF.

This clonotype was recorded a few times. The chain has TRBV6-6 and TRBJ2-3; D uncertain. Germline CDR1 is MNHNY and CDR2 is SVGAGI (reference sequence). This CDR3 has 14 amino acids. V was cut by 2 bases and J by 2 bases, with 8 bases left in between. The CDR3 DNA follows: TGTGCCAGCAGTTACGGGTCTCACACAGATACGCAGTATTTT. Translated, it gives CASSYGSHTDTQYF.

The table lists this clonotype with a few counts. The J gene is TRBJ1-2, the V gene TRBV5-1; D is uncertain. V lost 0 bases and J lost 2, with 8 bases in between. The germline CDR1 and CDR2 sequences are SGHRS and YFSETQ. The CDR3 runs to 14 residues. Here the CDR3 DNA reads TGCGCCAGCAGCTTGGATCCCCAGAACTATGGCTACACCTTC. Translated: CASSLDPQNYGYTF.

The chain links TRBV7-2 to TRBJ1-1; no clear D gene. Germline V gene sequence: CDR1 SGHTA, CDR2 FQGNSA. Trimming left V 3 bases short and J 4 bases short, with 12 bases between. This CDR3 has 14 amino acids. The CDR3 here is CASSLVGSTTEAFF. For the CDR3, the DNA is TGTGCCAGCAGCTTGGTAGGCTCGACCACTGAAGCTTTCTTT.

In its sample, this clonotype was seen many times. The rearrangement joins TRBV6-7 to TRBJ1-5, with 8 bases that match TRBD1. TRBV6-7 counts as an open reading frame of uncertain function. The junction had 5 bases not matched to a gene; V was cut back by 6 bases and J by 4 bases. CDR3 size: 14 residues. CDR3 in amino acids: CASSSDRANQPQHF. CDR3 coding DNA: TGTGCCAGCAGCTCGGACAGGGCGAATCAGCCCCAGCATTTT.

This clonotype was recorded at least ten times. The chain joins TRBV10-3 to TRBJ2-7; D ambiguous. V was clipped by 3 bases and J by 2 bases, with 11 bases between them. In germline, CDR1 is ENHRY, CDR2 SYGVKD. The CDR3 loop spans 14 amino acids. The CDR3 nucleotides are TGTGCCATCAGTGATAAGGGCCTACCCTACGAGCAGTACTTC. Translation: CAISDKGLPYEQYF.

This clonotype was counted between two and nine times. CDR3 residues: CASSLSGVAFLANNEQFF. CDR3 nucleotides: TGCGCCAGCAGCTTGAGTGGGGTAGCGTTCTTAGCCAACAATGAGCAGTTCTTC. This chain links TRBV5-1 with TRBJ2-1, with D possibly being TRBD2 (5 bases). The CDR3 is made up of 18 amino acids. CDR1 is SGHRS, CDR2 YFSETQ, per germline. Trimming took off 1 base at V and 5 bases at J, with 22 bases between the two ends.

This clonotype was counted at least ten times. The V gene is TRBV5-1, the J gene TRBJ2-6, with 7 bases fitting TRBD1. Trimming at V came to 3 bases and at J to 0 bases, leaving 6 bases not matched to a gene. The germline gives CDR1 SGHRS, CDR2 YFSETQ. This CDR3 has 17 residues. CDR3: CASSSFPGGSGANVLTF. In DNA form, the CDR3 reads TGCGCCAGCAGCTCCTTCCCAGGGGGCTCTGGGGCCAACGTCCTGACTTTC.

A remark on this clonotype: This may arise from a read error, as a much more abundant clone is one base away. The rearrangement uses TRBV20-1 and TRBJ1-4; D is undetermined. The germline V gene has CDR1 DFQATT and CDR2 SNEGSKA (reference sequence). CDR3 length: 13 residues. The CDR3 here is CSASRENNGKLFF. As DNA, the CDR3 is TGCAGTGCTAGTAGGGAGAATAATGGAAAACTGTTTTTT.

This clonotype was counted at least ten times. The J gene is TRBJ2-3, the V gene TRBV7-3, with 7 bases aligning to TRBD1. CDR3 size: 14 residues. Unmatched junction bases numbered 3, after V lost 5 bases and J lost 1 base. CDR1 and CDR2 from the germline V gene are SGHTA and FQGTGA. The DNA for the CDR3 is TGTGCCAGCAGCAGGGGGCCCGGCACAGATACGCAGTATTTT. The encoded protein is CASSRGPGTDTQYF.

This clonotype was detected many times. V usage is TRBV30 and J usage is TRBJ1-2; a weak D match, TRBD1 (6 bases). The CDR3 has 12 amino acids. CDR1 GTSNPN and CDR2 SVGIG come from the germline V gene (reference sequence). The ends were cut back, 3 bases at V and 5 bases at J, with 10 bases in the middle. CDR3 in amino acids: CAWSRGHYGYTF. CDR3 DNA: TGTGCCTGGAGCCGGGGGCATTATGGCTACACCTTC.

This clonotype was seen repeatedly, ten times or more. V gene TRBV20-1 combines with J gene TRBJ1-1; D gene uncertain. The CDR3 runs 11 residues. Germline CDR1 reads DFQATT; CDR2 reads SNEGSKA (reference sequence). V was clipped by 5 bases and J by 0 bases, with 4 bases between them. The CDR3 spells CSALMNTEAFF. CDR3 DNA sequence: TGCAGTGCTCTTATGAACACTGAAGCTTTCTTT.

The chain uses TRBV27 and TRBJ2-1; 11 bases are shared with TRBD1. V shed 3 bases and J 7 bases; nucleotides not matched to a gene: 11. Germline V CDR1 and CDR2: MNHEY, SMNVEV (reference sequence). The CDR3 extends over 17 amino acids. Here the CDR3 reads CASSLTHPGQGDNEQFF. The CDR3 nucleotides read TGTGCCAGCAGTTTGACTCATCCGGGACAGGGGGATAATGAGCAGTTCTTC.

The chain joins TRBV19 to TRBJ2-1; 9 bases line up with TRBD1. V gave up 2 bases and J gave up 2 bases; unmatched junction bases: 4. The CDR3 is 16 amino acids. Germline lookup yields CDR1 LNHDA and CDR2 SQIVND (reference sequence). The CDR3 DNA sequence: TGTGCCAGTAGTATACCAGGACAGGGGCCCTACAATGAGCAGTTCTTC. Protein: CASSIPGQGPYNEQFF.

In this sample, this clonotype turned up a few times. A much larger clone is a single base away; this may be a read error. The chain couples TRBV12-3 or TRBV12-4 to TRBJ1-1; maybe TRBD1 (6 bases). This CDR3 is built from 14 residues. The CDR3 DNA sequence: TGTGCCAGCAGTTTGGGGACACCGAACACTGAAGCTTCCTTT. Translated: CASSLGTPNTEASF.

The J gene is TRBJ2-3, the V gene TRBV5-1; D unresolved. In germline, CDR1 is SGHRS, CDR2 YFSETQ. V was clipped by 1 base and J by 1 base, with 10 bases between them. The CDR3 consists of 15 residues. The DNA for the CDR3 is TGCGCCAGCAGCTTGTGGGATTTCGGCACAGATACGCAGTATTTT. It is translated as CASSLWDFGTDTQYF.

The chain recombines TRBV6-2 or TRBV6-3 with TRBJ2-3; 9 bases are a match to TRBD2. Trimming removed 6 bases from V and 0 bases from J; junction bases left unmatched: 7. This CDR3 comprises 16 residues. CDR1 and CDR2 from the germline V gene are MNHEY and SVGEGT. The CDR3, as DNA: TGTGCCAGCAGACCTGGACTAGCGAAGAGCACAGATACGCAGTATTTT. Translation gives CASRPGLAKSTDTQYF.

The V call is TRBV7-6, the J call TRBJ2-3, with a weak D call TRBD2 (6 bases). The germline V and J ends were trimmed by 5 bases and 1 base, with 13 bases remaining between them. CDR1 and CDR2 from the germline V gene are SGHVS and FNYEAQ. CDR3 size: 15 residues. In DNA, the CDR3 is TGTGCCAGCAGCCGAAGCGGGTTCGGCACAGATACGCAGTATTTT. It specifies CASSRSGFGTDTQYF.

This clonotype came up a few times. The chain carries TRBV20-1 and TRBJ1-1; D ambiguous. Germline V lookup: CDR1 DFQATT, CDR2 SNEGSKA (reference sequence). V lost 5 bases to trimming and J lost 3 bases, with 7 bases between them. This CDR3 comprises 11 residues. The CDR3: CSARTDTEAFF. CDR3 bases: TGCAGTGCTCGGACGGACACTGAAGCTTTCTTT.

In its sample, this clonotype was seen many times. The gene calls are TRBV20-1 and TRBJ2-6; no clear D gene. Germline V gene sequence: CDR1 DFQATT, CDR2 SNEGSKA (reference sequence). Trimming took 1 base from V and 0 from J, leaving 7 bases between them. The CDR3 sequence is 15 residues long. The CDR3, as DNA: TGCAGTGCTAGAGCATCTAACTCTGGGGCCAACGTCCTGACTTTC. Translated: CSARASNSGANVLTF.

This clonotype has only a few counts. The gene calls are TRBV6-1 and TRBJ1-5; unclear D gene. Germline-derived CDR1 and CDR2 are MNHNS and SASEGT. Deletions cut 7 bases from V and 0 bases from J, with 10 bases between. This CDR3 contains 14 residues. The CDR3 region has the DNA TGTGCCAGCAACTTACGATATAGCAATCAGCCCCAGCATTTT. Its protein product is CASNLRYSNQPQHF.

This clonotype was counted many times. V gene TRBV6-1 combines with J gene TRBJ2-7; 8 bases are a match to TRBD1. The length of the CDR3 is 14 residues. After removal of 5 bases from V and 2 bases from J, the junction contained 5 bases not matched to a gene. The germline gives CDR1 MNHNS, CDR2 SASEGT. Written as DNA, the CDR3 is TGTGCCAGCAGTCCGGACAGGGATGCCTACGAGCAGTACTTC. This gives the protein CASSPDRDAYEQYF.

The table lists this clonotype with a count of one. V usage is TRBV24-1 and J usage is TRBJ2-1; 7 bases line up with TRBD2. CDR1 KGHDR and CDR2 SFDVKD come from the germline V gene. Trimming cost V 3 bases and J 8 bases; bases outside gene matches: 6. This CDR3 spans 14 amino acids. The CDR3 protein is CATSDAGVGDEQFF. CDR3 in DNA: TGTGCCACCAGTGATGCGGGAGTTGGGGATGAGCAGTTCTTC.

This clonotype has a handful of counts. The chain is built from TRBV12-3 or TRBV12-4 and TRBJ2-1; the match to TRBD2 covers 15 bases. CDR3 length: 17 residues. The V gene end was trimmed by 6 bases and the J gene end by 5 bases; junction bases not matched to a gene: 8. CDR3 DNA sequence: TGTGCCAGCAGCCTAGGGACTAGCGGGAGGCCGGACAATGAGCAGTTCTTC. The encoded protein is CASSLGTSGRPDNEQFF.

This clonotype was detected ten times or more. The chain has TRBV28 and TRBJ2-7; D is undetermined. The CDR3 runs 11 residues. Germline values: CDR1 MDHEN, CDR2 SYDVKM. V was clipped by 4 bases and J by 4 bases, with 5 bases between them. The CDR3 DNA follows: TGTGCCAGCAGTTCCCATTACGAGCAGTACTTC. Translating gives CASSSHYEQYF.

The chain recombines TRBV6-5 with TRBJ2-7; possibly TRBD1 for D (6 bases). V lost 0 bases to trimming and J lost 3 bases, with 18 bases between them. Looked up from germline, CDR1 is MNHEY and CDR2 is SVGAGI. This CDR3 is built from 17 residues. The chain's CDR3 is CASSYSRDPGQRYEQYF. The CDR3 DNA reads TGTGCCAGCAGTTACTCGAGAGACCCGGGACAACGCTACGAGCAGTACTTC.

This rearrangement joins TRBV28 to TRBJ1-1; D is undetermined. Between the trimmed V and J ends, which lost 8 bases and 4 bases, there was a span of 11 bases. The CDR3 is 12 residues long. Germline V CDR1 and CDR2: MDHEN, SYDVKM. The CDR3 DNA reads as TGTGCCAGCGTCAAGGCCGCCACTGAAGCTTTCTTT. This translates into CASVKAATEAFF.